These 29 T cell receptor beta chains originate from one sample sequenced in a study of T cells in women clearing cervical HPV infection. Assay: immunoSEQ multiplex PCR; the TCRdb copy retains only in-frame clones and omits some. The table lists around 19,000 clones, with over 5.5% in the top ten. Sequenced: blood buffy coat. These receptors came from a woman between 18 and 70 years old with a cervical HPV16 infection that either progressed to CIN3+ or cleared (not recorded which).

Notes on this clone: The read finishes 3 residues shy of the CDR3 end, and the germline J gene is used to complete it. The chain is built from TRBV19 and TRBJ1-2; D unresolved. Germline V gene sequence: CDR1 LNHDA, CDR2 SQIVND (reference sequence). The CDR3 is made up of 13 amino acids. The CDR3 region is CASSTRVPDTYTF. CDR3 bases read: TGTGCCAGTAGTACGCGGGTCCCAGATACC.

Regarding this clone: The CDR3 end falls 3 residues outside the read, so it is completed with the germline J gene. The gene calls are TRBV2 and TRBJ2-1; 7 nucleotides align to TRBD2. Losses at the gene ends were 8 bases for V and 1 base for J; bases not matched to a gene: 2. The CDR3 covers 13 residues. Germline V gives CDR1 SNHLY, CDR2 FYNNEI. The CDR3 bases that were read are TGTGCCAGCGAGGGACTATCCTACAATGAG. Protein sequence: CASEGLSYNE. The CDR3 as a whole reads CASEGLSYNEQFF.

Points on this clone: The DNA ends 3 residues before the CDR3 does, and the rest of the CDR3 is filled in from the germline J gene. J is TRBJ1-2 and V is TRBV6-2 or TRBV6-3; D remains ambiguous. The V gene's germline CDR1 is MNHEY and CDR2 SVGEGT. The CDR3 is 12 amino acids. The sequenced part of the CDR3 DNA is TGTGCCAGTCGGACTTCCAACAATGAC. It yields the protein CASRTSNND. The full CDR3 protein is CASRTSNNDYTF.

A remark on this clone: The read ends 3 residues before the CDR3 terminus; that terminus is restored from the germline J gene. The rearrangement uses TRBV7-9 and TRBJ2-3; 8 bases agree with TRBD2. Per the germline V gene, CDR1 is SEHNR and CDR2 is FQNEAQ (reference sequence). The CDR3 spans 14 residues. The trim removed 2 bases at V and 8 bases at J, leaving 6 bases unmatched. CDR3 DNA, as far as it was read: TGTGCCAGCAGCTTAAGCGGGAGAGTAGGTACG. This sequence encodes CASSLSGRVGT. The entire CDR3 sequence reads CASSLSGRVGTQYF.

Comments on this clone: The read stops 3 residues short of the end of the CDR3; the missing end is completed from the germline J gene. The chain carries TRBV7-9 and TRBJ1-2; D gene uncertain. The CDR3 length is 15 residues. Germline CDR1 reads SEHNR; CDR2 reads FQNEAQ (reference sequence). The sequenced part of the CDR3 DNA is TGTGCCAGCAGCTTTAGTGGCGGGGTAAGCAATGAC. The encoded protein is CASSFSGGVSND. Given in full, the CDR3 is CASSFSGGVSNDYTF.

About this clone itself: The read stops 3 residues short of the end of the CDR3; the missing end is completed from the germline J gene. The rearrangement uses TRBV11-2 and TRBJ1-1; no clear D. Germline V CDR1 and CDR2: SGHAT, FQNNGV. Trimming pared 5 bases from V and 3 bases from J, leaving 10 bases between. The CDR3 runs to 13 residues. The CDR3 bases that were read are TGTGCCAGCAGCCTGGGCCGTTACACTGAA. It specifies CASSLGRYTE. The entire CDR3 protein reads CASSLGRYTEAFF.

The CDR3 is CASPSWRSGGYTF. The CDR3 DNA, read in part, is TGTGCCTCCCCTAGTTGGCGTTCGGGGGGC. V gene TRBV30 combines with J gene TRBJ1-2; D gene uncertain. Read coverage stops 3 residues before the CDR3 terminus; the germline J gene supplies the remainder. CDR1 and CDR2 from the germline V gene are GTSNPN and SVGIG (reference sequence). This CDR3 is 13 amino acids long. Combining the CDR3 with reference TRBV30 and TRBJ1-2 gives the whole variable domain SQTIHQWPATLVQPVGSPLSLECTVEGTSNPNLYWYRQAAGRGLQLLFYSVGIGQISSEVPQNLSASRPQDRQFILSSKKLLLSDSGFYLCASPSWRSGGYTFGSGTRLTVV.

As concerns this clone: The DNA ends 3 residues before the CDR3 does, and the rest of the CDR3 is filled in from the germline J gene. V usage is TRBV20-1 and J usage is TRBJ1-2; tentatively, D is TRBD1 (6 bases). Germline values: CDR1 DFQATT, CDR2 SNEGSKA (reference sequence). The CDR3 has 19 residues. V dropped 3 bases and J dropped 0 bases, with 26 bases sitting between them. CDR3 DNA (partial): TGCAGTGCTAGTGCCCTCAAAGGACAGTCTGGGGGCCCTAACTATGGC. Protein: CSASALKGQSGGPNYG. The entire CDR3 is CSASALKGQSGGPNYGYTF.

A word on this clone: With the read ending 3 residues before the CDR3 end, the germline J gene is used to fill in that end. The V gene is TRBV11-2, the J gene TRBJ1-1; the D gene is possibly TRBD1 (6 bases). From germline, CDR1 is SGHAT and CDR2 FQNNGV. The CDR3 contains 12 residues. The chain's CDR3 is CASSQGQSEAFF. Incomplete CDR3 DNA: TGTGCCAGCAGCCAAGGACAGTCGGAA.

Regarding this clone: The read terminates 3 residues before the CDR3 end, so the remaining end is supplied by the germline J gene. The V call is TRBV5-4, the J call TRBJ2-3, with a possible D match to TRBD1 (5 bases). Germline V lookup: CDR1 SGHNT, CDR2 YYREEE (reference sequence). The CDR3 runs 16 residues. CDR3 DNA (partial): TGTGCCAGCAGCTTCCGTACAGGCCCTTTCCAAGAGACG. Translating it yields CASSFRTGPFQET. The whole CDR3 sequence reads CASSFRTGPFQETQYF. The full variable domain, its missing parts supplied by reference TRBV5-4 and TRBJ2-3, is ETGVTQSPTHLIKTRGQQVTLRCSSQSGHNTVSWYQQALGQGPQFIFQYYREEENGRGNFPPRFSGLQFPNYSSELNVNALELDDSALYLCASSFRTGPFQETQYFGPGTRLTVL.

The CDR3 DNA, read in part, is TGCAGTGCTAGAGATGAGGGGACAGTTAGCAATCAGCCC. It encodes CSARDEGTVSNQP. In full, the CDR3 reads CSARDEGTVSNQPQHF. The rearrangement joins TRBV20-1 to TRBJ1-5, with 7 bases lining up with TRBD1. The read halts 3 residues ahead of the CDR3 end, with the missing end drawn from the germline J gene. The CDR3 contains 16 residues. The ends lost 0 bases at V and 0 bases at J; junction bases unmatched: 5. Germline CDR1 reads DFQATT; CDR2 reads SNEGSKA (reference sequence).

The CDR3 bases that were read are TGCAGTGCTAGTACCTTCAGAAATGAG. Amino acids: CSASTFRNE. In full, the CDR3 reads CSASTFRNEQFF. The chain links TRBV20-1 to TRBJ2-1; D is unresolved. The read ends 3 residues before the CDR3 terminus; that terminus is restored from the germline J gene. This CDR3 is 12 amino acids long. Trimming left V 3 bases short and J 7 bases short, with 10 bases between. Germline V CDR1 and CDR2: DFQATT, SNEGSKA (reference sequence).

The part of the CDR3 DNA that was read is TGTGCCAGCAGCCCAGCAGGGGGGAAGAATGAAAAA. Protein: CASSPAGGKNEK. Given in full, the CDR3 is CASSPAGGKNEKLFF. This chain joins TRBV5-5 and TRBJ1-4, with 7 bases aligning to TRBD1. The CDR3 end lies 3 residues beyond the end of the read and is filled in from the germline J gene. CDR3 length: 15 residues. V lost 4 bases, J lost 5 bases, and 8 bases stayed unmatched. The germline V gene encodes CDR1 SGHKS and CDR2 YYEKEE (reference sequence).

Regarding this clone: The CDR3 extends 3 residues past the end of the read, so its final part is completed from the germline J gene. At the DNA level, this CDR3 is encoded by other sequences in the same sample as well. This rearrangement joins TRBV6-1 to TRBJ1-3; no reliable D call. The CDR3 consists of 15 residues. CDR1 is MNHNS, CDR2 SASEGT, per germline. CDR3 DNA (partial): TGTGCCAGCAGTGAAGGTGGAGTTAAGGGCGCCACA. Translating it yields CASSEGGVKGAT. The entire CDR3 protein is CASSEGGVKGATIYF.

With respect to this clone: The junction shows a germline mismatch at one end, possibly a read error. The identical CDR3 is also encoded by other nucleotide sequences in the sample. CDR3 residues: CASSSTGDSGNTIYF. The CDR3 DNA, read in part, is TGTGCCAGTAGTTCCACAGGGGACTCAGGAAACACA. The rearrangement links TRBV19 to TRBJ1-3; TRBD1 agrees at 7 bases. The CDR3 end lies 3 residues beyond the end of the read and is filled in from the germline J gene. The CDR3 covers 15 residues. Per germline, CDR1 LNHDA and CDR2 SQIVND (reference sequence).

On this clone itself: The read halts 3 residues ahead of the CDR3 end, with the missing end drawn from the germline J gene. This sequence joins TRBV6-2 or TRBV6-3 and TRBJ2-3, with D tentatively TRBD2 (5 bases). This CDR3 has 16 amino acids. CDR1 is MNHEY, CDR2 SVGEGT, per germline. Trimming took off 0 bases at V and 1 base at J, with 11 bases between the two ends. The covered CDR3 bases are TGTGCCAGCAGTTACTCTTTGCTCGGGGGCACAGATACG. Its translation: CASSYSLLGGTDT. The whole CDR3 protein is CASSYSLLGGTDTQYF.

In regard to this clone: The missing CDR3 end, 3 residues past where the read stops, is filled in from the germline J gene. V gene TRBV5-6 combines with J gene TRBJ2-5, with 10 bases that match TRBD2. Germline V lookup: CDR1 SGHDT, CDR2 YYEEEE. This CDR3 has 15 residues. Losses at the gene ends were 1 base for V and 5 bases for J; bases not matched to a gene: 5. The CDR3 bases that were read are TGTGCCAGCAGCTTGTTCCTAGCGGGAGACGAGACC. Translation gives CASSLFLAGDET. In full, the CDR3 is CASSLFLAGDETQYF.

Concerning this clone itself: The sequenced fragment ends 3 residues before the CDR3 boundary, so the rest is inferred from the germline J gene. The chain is built from TRBV19 and TRBJ1-2; D is ambiguous. The length of the CDR3 is 14 residues. The germline gives CDR1 LNHDA, CDR2 SQIVND (reference sequence). Trimming cost V 8 bases and J 5 bases, with 18 bases left between them. Here the CDR3 reads CASREAEGLYGYTF. The CDR3 bases that were read are TGTGCCAGTCGTGAGGCCGAGGGCCTTTATGGC.

Details on this clone: The missing CDR3 end, 3 residues past where the read stops, is filled in from the germline J gene. The rearrangement uses TRBV6-2 or TRBV6-3 and TRBJ2-1; a possible D gene is TRBD2 (5 bases). There are 12 residues in the CDR3. The V gene lost 9 bases and the J gene lost 5 bases, with 11 bases spanning the gap. Germline V lookup: CDR1 MNHEY, CDR2 SVGEGT. CDR3: CASRTSNNEQFF. The part of the CDR3 DNA that was read is TGTGCCAGTCGGACTTCCAACAATGAG.

Worth noting for this clone: The CDR3 end falls 3 residues outside the read, so it is completed with the germline J gene. The chain joins TRBV15 to TRBJ2-2; D may be TRBD2 (6 bases). The CDR3 spans 14 residues. Per germline, CDR1 LNHNV and CDR2 YYDKDF (reference sequence). Incomplete CDR3 DNA: TGTGCCACCAGCACTGCCCGGACTAATGAAAAG. Encoded protein: CATSTARTNEK. The CDR3 in full is CATSTARTNEKLFF.

Remarks on this clone: With the read ending 3 residues before the CDR3 end, the germline J gene is used to fill in that end. V gene TRBV5-6 combines with J gene TRBJ1-2, with D possibly matching TRBD1 (6 bases). Looked up from germline, CDR1 is SGHDT and CDR2 is YYEEEE. This CDR3 has 13 residues. The DNA read from the CDR3 is TGTGCCAGCAGCCCTCAGGGGCCAAGGGGC. This encodes CASSPQGPRG. The whole CDR3 is CASSPQGPRGYTF.

Points on this clone: The sequence runs out 3 residues before the end of the CDR3; the remainder is reconstructed from the germline J gene. This chain connects TRBV10-3 to TRBJ2-2, with TRBD1 matching 9 bases. V shed 6 bases, J shed 5 bases, and the junction held 4 bases outside the gene matches. This CDR3 contains 14 residues. Germline CDR1 is ENHRY and CDR2 is SYGVKD. Incomplete CDR3 DNA: TGTGCCATCAGAGACAGGGGGGATACCGGGGAG. Translated: CAIRDRGDTGE. The full CDR3 protein reads CAIRDRGDTGELFF.

About this clone itself: From the germline J gene comes the end of the CDR3, since the read stops 3 residues before it. The gene calls are TRBV14 and TRBJ2-3; 8 nucleotides align to TRBD2. The V segment lost 0 bases and the J segment 0 bases; nucleotides outside the gene matches: 8. This CDR3 contains 18 residues. Germline loops: CDR1 SGHDN, CDR2 FVKESK. The CDR3 here is CASSQDPRLASSTDTQYF. The sequenced part of the CDR3 DNA is TGTGCCAGCAGCCAAGATCCCAGACTAGCGAGTAGCACAGATACG.

CDR3 bases read: TGTGCCAGTAGTATGGACTCAGCAAGCAATCAGCCG. Amino acid sequence: CASSMDSASNQP. The whole CDR3 sequence reads CASSMDSASNQPQYF. The chain uses TRBV19 and TRBJ2-3; a possible D gene is TRBD2 (5 bases). The read is 3 residues too short to cover the CDR3 end, so that end is filled in from the germline J gene. CDR3 length: 15 amino acids. Looked up from germline, CDR1 is LNHDA and CDR2 is SQIVND (reference sequence).

About this clone: The DNA ends 3 residues before the CDR3 does, and the rest of the CDR3 is filled in from the germline J gene. V and J are TRBV5-5 and TRBJ1-1, with 8 bases fitting TRBD1. The CDR3 covers 12 residues. Losses at the gene ends were 9 bases for V and 5 bases for J; bases not matched to a gene: 6. Germline V gene data show CDR1 as SGHKS and CDR2 as YYEKEE (reference sequence). CDR3 loop: CATATGVTEAFF. CDR3 DNA (partial): TGTGCCACCGCGACAGGGGTAACTGAA.

The CDR3 sequence is CASSIARGQGTQYF. The sequenced CDR3 bases are TGTGCCAGTAGTATTGCCAGGGGGCAGGGGACG. V is TRBV19 and J is TRBJ2-3; 8 positions agree with TRBD1. The CDR3 extends 3 residues past the end of the read, so its final part is completed from the germline J gene. Germline CDR1 reads LNHDA; CDR2 reads SQIVND (reference sequence). The CDR3 has 14 residues.

Of note for this clone: The sequence runs out 3 residues before the end of the CDR3; the remainder is reconstructed from the germline J gene. V and J are TRBV6-2 or TRBV6-3 and TRBJ2-5; 7 nucleotides align to TRBD1. Germline assignment: CDR1 MNHEY and CDR2 SVGEGT. CDR3 length: 14 residues. V shed 6 bases, J shed 5 bases, and the junction held 9 bases outside the gene matches. CDR3 bases read: TGTGCCAGCAGCCAATCGAGGGGGCGGGAGACC. It translates to CASSQSRGRET. The whole CDR3 sequence reads CASSQSRGRETQYF.

By frequency, this clone is medium-sized. Sequencing ends 3 residues short of the CDR3 end; the germline J gene provides the rest. The chain employs TRBV29-1 and TRBJ2-5, with a weak D call TRBD1 (6 bases). Trimming shortened V by 4 bases and J by 4 bases, and 13 bases separated the two germline ends. There are 13 residues in the CDR3. From germline, CDR1 is SQVTM and CDR2 ANQGSEA. The CDR3 reads CSVVRGLAETQYF. The sequenced part of the CDR3 DNA is TGCAGCGTTGTCAGGGGATTAGCAGAGACC.

The CDR3 protein is CASSLAVGLSGNTIYF. CDR3 DNA, as far as it was read: TGTGCCAGCAGCTTAGCAGTGGGGCTATCGGGAAACACC. The chain combines TRBV7-8 with TRBJ1-3; D is possibly TRBD1 (5 bases). The CDR3 is cut off 3 residues early in the read; its end comes from the germline J gene. V was shortened by 0 bases and J by 4 bases, with 13 bases between the two germline ends. This CDR3 has 16 amino acids. Per germline, CDR1 SGHVS and CDR2 FQNEAQ.